A single TCR beta chain is shown here with its context. Its target is not known. The data derive from a study of cytomegalovirus exposure and HLA in healthy donors. Study-level points and caveats: In a later analysis, around 18,000 TCR beta sequences were associated with HLA alleles at 0.05 false discovery rate.

Primers for the PCR totalled 60 Vbeta and 13 Jbeta. Libraries were prepared by immunoSEQ multiplex PCR; TCRdb keeps only in-frame clonotypes and omits some of them. This table holds tens of thousands of clones, 76% found once. This CDR3 contains 17 residues. Per germline, CDR1 SGHTA and CDR2 FQGNSA. V lost 1 base and J lost 2, with 12 bases in between. The sequence derives from a man younger than 35 in good health and CMV-seronegative. The chain joins TRBV7-2 to TRBJ1-6; D remains ambiguous. The sample comprised PBMCs. DNA of the CDR3: TGTGCCAGCAGCTTAGTTGCGCAGGCCCCCTATAATTCACCCCTCCACTTT. This codes for CASSLVAQAPYNSPLHF. The variable domain in full, completed from reference TRBV7-2 and TRBJ1-6, reads GAGVSQSPSNKVTEKGKDVELRCDPISGHTALYWYRQSLGQGLEFLIYFQGNSAPDKSGLPSDRFSAERTGGSVSTLTIQRTQQEDSAVYLCASSLVAQAPYNSPLHFGNGTRLTVT.